Following are 23 T cell receptor beta chains from one sample sequenced in a study of technical replicates of blood from a few donors. Sequenced by immunoSEQ multiplex PCR; TCRdb stores in-frame clones only, minus some. The sample records around 100,000 clones, around 93% being singletons. Material: T cells isolated from PBMCs. The receptors originated from a human donor in good health.

This clone was counted between two and nine times. The chain couples TRBV30 to TRBJ1-1; D remains ambiguous. Germline V gene lookup returns CDR1 GTSNPN and CDR2 SVGIG (reference sequence). This CDR3 is built from 13 residues. V was pared by 4 bases and J by 10 bases, with 19 bases between. Written as DNA, the CDR3 is TGTGCCTGGACGATAACCGGAGGAAAGCGAGCTTTCTTT. This translates into CAWTITGGKRAFF.

This clone was seen a few times. The V call is TRBV6-5, the J call TRBJ1-5; D gene uncertain. There are 14 residues in the CDR3. Germline CDR1 reads MNHEY; CDR2 reads SVGAGI. V was clipped by 0 bases and J by 4 bases, with 7 bases between them. Here the CDR3 DNA reads TGTGCCAGCAGTTACTCGACAAGGAATCAGCCCCAGCATTTT. This encodes CASSYSTRNQPQHF.

V usage is TRBV10-3 and J usage is TRBJ2-1, with 7 bases matching TRBD1. The J segment lost 8 bases and the V segment lost 4 bases, leaving 5 bases of the junction unmatched. The CDR3 covers 13 residues. Per the germline V gene, CDR1 is ENHRY and CDR2 is SYGVKD. This CDR3 is CAISGNRGDEQFF. The DNA for the CDR3 is TGTGCCATCAGTGGTAACAGGGGCGATGAGCAGTTCTTC.

This chain joins TRBV4-1 and TRBJ1-5; D is uncertain. The CDR3 loop spans 13 amino acids. Germline V CDR1 and CDR2: MGHRA, YSYEKL. Trimming took off 5 bases at V and 4 bases at J, with 9 bases between the two ends. CDR3 nucleotide sequence: TGCGCCAGCAGCTATCAGGAAAATCAGCCCCAGCATTTT. Protein product: CASSYQENQPQHF.

This clone occurred once. The rearrangement joins TRBV11-2 to TRBJ2-7, with a possible D match to TRBD2 (6 bases). Germline loops: CDR1 SGHAT, CDR2 FQNNGV. This CDR3 region has 16 residues. Trimming removed 5 bases at V and 3 bases at J, with 20 bases between. In DNA form, the CDR3 reads TGTGCCAGCAGCCCTAGTCGGGGGACTGGACTCTACGAGCAGTACTTC. Its protein is CASSPSRGTGLYEQYF.

The V and J genes are TRBV10-3 and TRBJ2-1; 8 bases line up with TRBD2. Germline V gene lookup returns CDR1 ENHRY and CDR2 SYGVKD. The V and J ends lost 2 bases and 4 bases, in that order; junction bases with no gene match: 7. CDR3 size: 16 residues. In DNA form, the CDR3 reads TGTGCCATCAGTGAGGATTGGCGGGAGGTGTACAATGAGCAGTTCTTC. It codes for CAISEDWREVYNEQFF.

CDR3 residues: CASSYSAGVGNQPQHF. The CDR3, as DNA: TGTGCCAGCAGTTACTCGGCGGGTGTCGGCAATCAGCCCCAGCATTTT. V usage is TRBV6-5 and J usage is TRBJ1-5, with unresolved D. The germline gives CDR1 MNHEY, CDR2 SVGAGI. The CDR3 spans 16 residues. V shed 0 bases and J shed 2 bases, with 11 bases lying between them.

The V gene is TRBV19, the J gene TRBJ2-1, with D possibly matching TRBD2 (6 bases). The CDR3 length is 16 residues. V was shortened by 7 bases and J by 8 bases, with 24 bases between the two germline ends. Per the germline V gene, CDR1 is LNHDA and CDR2 is SQIVND (reference sequence). The CDR3, as DNA: TGTGCCAGTAACGCAGCGGGCATTTCTGATAAGGATGAGCAGTTCTTC. It encodes CASNAAGISDKDEQFF.

The chain has TRBV19 and TRBJ1-1; a possible D gene is TRBD1 (5 bases). CDR3 length equals 14 residues. Trimming stripped 3 bases from V and 1 base from J, with 9 bases between. Germline V gene data show CDR1 as LNHDA and CDR2 as SQIVND (reference sequence). The CDR3 DNA is TGTGCCAGTAGTATGAAGACAGCGAACACTGAAGCTTTCTTT. This gives the protein CASSMKTANTEAFF.

Only one count was recorded for this clone. The chain has TRBV5-8 and TRBJ2-1; 9 positions agree with TRBD1. CDR3 length equals 17 residues. Germline values: CDR1 SGHTS, CDR2 YDEGEE. After removal of 4 bases from V and 0 bases from J, the junction contained 8 bases not matched to a gene. CDR3 nucleotides: TGTGCCAGCAGCCTAGGACAGGGGTGGGCCTCCTACAATGAGCAGTTCTTC. Its protein is CASSLGQGWASYNEQFF. Supplemented by reference TRBV5-8 and TRBJ2-1, the full variable domain reads EAGVTQSPTHLIKTRGQQATLRCSPISGHTSVYWYQQALGLGLQFLLWYDEGEERNRGNFPPRFSGRQFPNYSSELNVNALELEDSALYLCASSLGQGWASYNEQFFGPGTRLTVL.

This clone occurred once. This rearrangement joins TRBV29-1 to TRBJ2-7; D is unclear. The CDR3 sequence is 14 residues long. Looked up from germline, CDR1 is SQVTM and CDR2 is ANQGSEA. The V gene lost 7 bases and the J gene lost 3 bases, with 19 bases spanning the gap. The CDR3 bases are TGCAGCGCAACCCCCGCCGAGGCCCTCTACGAGCAGTACTTC. Protein product: CSATPAEALYEQYF.

This chain uses TRBV9 with TRBJ1-1; TRBD1 is a possible D gene (6 bases). Between the trimmed V and J ends, which lost 4 bases and 7 bases, there was a span of 14 bases. This CDR3 spans 13 amino acids. The germline V gene has CDR1 SGDLS and CDR2 YYNGEE. This chain's CDR3 is CASSSQGWGEAFF. The CDR3 DNA follows: TGTGCCAGCAGCTCACAGGGATGGGGTGAAGCTTTCTTT.

This chain uses TRBV19 with TRBJ2-5; 8 bases match TRBD1. Germline CDR1 is LNHDA and CDR2 is SQIVND (reference sequence). V shed 3 bases, J shed 4 bases, and the junction held 4 bases outside the gene matches. The CDR3 runs 14 residues. The CDR3 DNA reads as TGTGCCAGTAGTATTAGTCAGGGGGCAGAGACCCAGTACTTC. Encoded protein: CASSISQGAETQYF.

This chain links TRBV9 with TRBJ2-1, with D possibly matching TRBD1 (5 bases). V was cut by 0 bases and J by 5 bases, with 9 bases left in between. The CDR3 has 14 residues. Germline CDR1 SGDLS, CDR2 YYNGEE. CDR3 nucleotide sequence: TGTGCCAGCAGCGTAGAGTGGGGCAACAATGAGCAGTTCTTC. Translated, it gives CASSVEWGNNEQFF.

The chain joins TRBV12-5 to TRBJ2-7; D perhaps matches TRBD1 (5 bases). Trimming shortened V by 8 bases and J by 3 bases, and 8 bases separated the two germline ends. Germline CDR1 and CDR2: LGHNT and FRNRAP. The CDR3 is made up of 11 amino acids. In DNA, the CDR3 is TGTGCTAGTCGACAGCACTACGAGCAGTACTTC. Translation gives CASRQHYEQYF.

The J gene is TRBJ2-7, the V gene TRBV19; D is unclear. The CDR3 has 13 amino acids. The V gene's germline CDR1 is LNHDA and CDR2 SQIVND (reference sequence). Trimming pared 5 bases from V and 4 bases from J, leaving 12 bases between. In DNA form, the CDR3 reads TGTGCCAGTAGTCCGAGCCCCCCTTACGAGCAGTACTTC. Protein: CASSPSPPYEQYF.

The V and J genes are TRBV5-1 and TRBJ2-7; the match to TRBD1 covers 9 bases. Trimming removed 4 bases from V and 4 bases from J; junction bases left unmatched: 6. Looked up from germline, CDR1 is SGHRS and CDR2 is YFSETQ. CDR3 length: 14 residues. The CDR3 sequence: CASSIWDREYEQYF. In DNA form, the CDR3 reads TGCGCCAGCAGCATCTGGGACAGGGAATACGAGCAGTACTTC. Looking up the rest from reference TRBV5-1 and TRBJ2-7 gives the full variable domain: KAGVTQTPRYLIKTRGQQVTLSCSPISGHRSVSWYQQTPGQGLQFLFEYFSETQRNKGNFPGRFSGRQFSNSRSEMNVSTLELGDSALYLCASSIWDREYEQYFGPGTRLTVT.

The chain carries TRBV4-2 and TRBJ2-1; D may be TRBD2 (5 bases). Germline CDR1 and CDR2: LGHNA and YNFKEQ. V shed 4 bases and J shed 3 bases, with 22 bases lying between them. CDR3 size: 18 residues. The CDR3 DNA is TGTGCCAGCAGCCGAAGATTGGTAATCCGGGAATACTACAATGAGCAGTTCTTC. The encoded protein is CASSRRLVIREYYNEQFF.

This chain joins TRBV7-2 and TRBJ1-1, with 7 bases aligning to TRBD1. The ends lost 5 bases at V and 4 bases at J; junction bases unmatched: 7. The CDR3 contains 14 residues. Germline V lookup: CDR1 SGHTA, CDR2 FQGNSA. CDR3 sequence reads: CASSQGGVATEAFF. The CDR3 coding sequence is TGTGCCAGCAGCCAGGGGGGTGTTGCCACTGAAGCTTTCTTT.

The chain couples TRBV5-6 to TRBJ2-7, with a possible D match to TRBD2 (6 bases). The V gene's germline CDR1 is SGHDT and CDR2 YYEEEE. V gave up 0 bases and J gave up 2 bases, with 9 bases separating them. The CDR3 is 14 residues long. The DNA of the CDR3 is TGTGCCAGCAGCTTGGGGGGGGTTACCTACGAGCAGTACTTC. This encodes CASSLGGVTYEQYF.

The chain has TRBV7-9 and TRBJ2-7, with no clear D. V lost 2 bases and J lost 6, with 5 bases in between. The V gene's germline CDR1 is SEHNR and CDR2 FQNEAQ (reference sequence). This CDR3 is built from 11 residues. CDR3 nucleotides: TGTGCCAGCAGCTTAACCAGCGAGCAGTACTTC. The encoded protein is CASSLTSEQYF.

The chain couples TRBV5-4 to TRBJ2-2, with a tentative D call TRBD1 (5 bases). The germline V and J ends were trimmed by 0 bases and 4 bases, with 16 bases remaining between them. The germline CDR1 and CDR2 sequences are SGHNT and YYREEE (reference sequence). The CDR3 contains 17 residues. CDR3 sequence reads: CASSLGLRGSATGELFF. The CDR3 DNA reads as TGTGCCAGCAGCTTGGGCCTAAGGGGCTCCGCCACCGGGGAGCTGTTTTTT.

This chain links TRBV2 with TRBJ2-3; 8 positions agree with TRBD1. Looked up from germline, CDR1 is SNHLY and CDR2 is FYNNEI. The CDR3 runs to 13 residues. Trimming at V came to 10 bases and at J to 4 bases, leaving 7 bases not matched to a gene. CDR3 bases: TGTGCCACGGAAGGACAGGGCCCAGATACGCAGTATTTT. Its protein product is CATEGQGPDTQYF.